This paragraph covers one T cell receptor (beta chain) sequence. No antigen is known for it. Under the authors' procedure: Junction-only sequences produced by ImmunoSEQ had no quality scores, so filtering differed. Sequencing used immunoSEQ multiplex PCR; TCRdb keeps in-frame clones, though not all of them. The V and J calls and clone size were taken over from that table, and D and trimming were inferred from the DNA. The sample has about 2 million clones, approximately 95% seen once; the top ten hold under 0.15%. The data were obtained in a study of shared clonotypes between healthy human individuals. In the study overall: The donors, two women and a few men, were aged 18 to 49.

Each donor was a Caucasian adult residing in Nashville, Tennessee. General study results and limits: Generally, naive subsets (rather than memory subsets) showed larger estimated richness.

The CDR3 is 17 amino acids. Germline values: CDR1 LNHDA, CDR2 SQIVND (reference sequence). The trim removed 5 bases at V and 1 base at J, leaving 6 bases unmatched. The chain employs TRBV19 and TRBJ2-3; 13 nucleotides line up with TRBD2. The specimen was naive CD4+ T cells sorted from blood. Noted subset: CD45RA+ positively selected. This TCR derives from a man between 18 and 35 years old in good health. The CDR3 protein is CASSVTSGRAGTDTQYF. The CDR3, as DNA: TGTGCCAGTAGTGTTACTAGCGGGAGGGCAGGCACAGATACGCAGTATTTT. Looking up the rest from reference TRBV19 and TRBJ2-3 gives the full variable domain: DGGITQSPKYLFRKEGQNVTLSCEQNLNHDAMYWYRQDPGQGLRLIYYSQIVNDFQKGDIAEGYSVSREKKESFPLTVTSAQKNPTAFYLCASSVTSGRAGTDTQYFGPGTRLTVL.